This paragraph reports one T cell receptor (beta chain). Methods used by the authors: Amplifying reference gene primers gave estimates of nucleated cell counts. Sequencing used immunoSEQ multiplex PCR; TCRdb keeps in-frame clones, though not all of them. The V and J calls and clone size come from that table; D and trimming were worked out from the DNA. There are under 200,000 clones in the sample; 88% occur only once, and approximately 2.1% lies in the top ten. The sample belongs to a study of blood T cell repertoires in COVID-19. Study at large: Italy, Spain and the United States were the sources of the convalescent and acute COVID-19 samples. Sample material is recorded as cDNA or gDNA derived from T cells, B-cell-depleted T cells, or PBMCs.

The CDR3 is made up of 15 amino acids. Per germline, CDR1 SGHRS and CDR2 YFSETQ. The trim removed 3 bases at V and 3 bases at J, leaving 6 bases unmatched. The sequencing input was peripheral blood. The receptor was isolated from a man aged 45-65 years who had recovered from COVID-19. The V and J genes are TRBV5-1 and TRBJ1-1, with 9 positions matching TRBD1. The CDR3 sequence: CASSYGTGGDTEAFF. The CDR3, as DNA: TGCGCCAGCAGCTACGGAACAGGGGGCGACACTGAAGCTTTCTTT.